What follows are 18 T cell receptor beta chains derived from one specimen sequenced in a study of beta chain features in type 1 diabetes. Expressed TCRB transcripts were sequenced, since all the RNA that had been isolated was reverse transcribed. TCRdb's table, derived via immunoSEQ multiplex PCR, lists solely in-frame clones and lacks some. The table records hundreds of thousands of clones, about 14% of them present only once. For these TCRs, the target antigens are not known. Study observations and caveats: Researchers report that Type 1 diabetes patients had moderately but significantly shorter TCRB CDR3s across all four CD4+ subsets.

The sequenced sample was naive CD4+ T cells from blood. These receptors all come from a man aged 18-30 years with type 1 diabetes.

The chain couples TRBV7-8 to TRBJ1-4; D perhaps matches TRBD1 (5 bases). Per germline, CDR1 SGHVS and CDR2 FQNEAQ. V was shortened by 6 bases and J by 0 bases, with 8 bases between the two germline ends. The CDR3 loop spans 14 amino acids. The CDR3 here is CASSGTATNEKLFF. In DNA form, the CDR3 reads TGTGCCAGCAGTGGGACGGCAACTAATGAAAAACTGTTTTTT. The full variable domain, completed using reference TRBV7-8 and TRBJ1-4, is GAGVSQSPRYKVAKRGQDVALRCDPISGHVSLFWYQQALGQGPEFLTYFQNEAQLDKSGLPSDRFFAERPEGSVSTLKIQRTQQEDSAVYLCASSGTATNEKLFFGSGTQLSVL.

Concerning this clone itself: This sample also contains other DNA sequences that code for the same CDR3. This chain connects TRBV10-3 to TRBJ1-2, with no clear D. The CDR3 consists of 14 residues. Germline lookup yields CDR1 ENHRY and CDR2 SYGVKD. V lost 0 bases, J lost 0 bases, and 5 bases lay in between. In DNA form, the CDR3 reads TGTGCCATCAGTGAGTCGGGCACTAACTATGGCTACACCTTC. Its translation: CAISESGTNYGYTF.

About this clone itself: Other DNA sequences within the sample encode an identical CDR3. The CDR3, as DNA: TGTGCCTGGAGCAGGGGGTTGAATCAGCCCCAGCATTTT. This encodes CAWSRGLNQPQHF. The chain couples TRBV30 to TRBJ1-5; 7 bases align to TRBD1. V lost 3 bases, J lost 4 bases, and 3 bases stayed unmatched. There are 13 residues in the CDR3. In germline, CDR1 is GTSNPN, CDR2 SVGIG (reference sequence). Together with reference TRBV30 and TRBJ1-5, the CDR3 gives the full variable domain: SQTIHQWPATLVQPVGSPLSLECTVEGTSNPNLYWYRQAAGRGLQLLFYSVGIGQISSEVPQNLSASRPQDRQFILSSKKLLLSDSGFYLCAWSRGLNQPQHFGDGTRLSIL.

The rearrangement links TRBV30 to TRBJ2-6; tentatively, D is TRBD1 (5 bases). With 0 bases removed from V and 0 bases from J, the gap between germline ends came to 15 bases. CDR3 length: 18 residues. Germline V gives CDR1 GTSNPN, CDR2 SVGIG (reference sequence). The CDR3 reads CAWSVMRQTSSGANVLTF. CDR3 coding DNA: TGTGCCTGGAGTGTAATGAGACAGACCAGCTCTGGGGCCAACGTCCTGACTTTC.

The chain employs TRBV15 and TRBJ1-1; D is perhaps TRBD1 (5 bases). Germline V gene sequence: CDR1 LNHNV, CDR2 YYDKDF (reference sequence). The CDR3 sequence is 16 residues long. Trimming left V 1 base short and J 0 bases short, with 12 bases between. The CDR3, as DNA: TGTGCCACCAGCAGAGGTCAGAACAGGATGAACACTGAAGCTTTCTTT. Residues: CATSRGQNRMNTEAFF.

This clone was counted between two and nine times. The chain combines TRBV28 with TRBJ1-2, with 7 bases aligning to TRBD1. The CDR3 length is 14 residues. With V trimmed by 4 bases and J by 5 bases, 7 bases remained unmatched. CDR1 is MDHEN, CDR2 SYDVKM, per germline. CDR3 coding DNA: TGTGCCAGCAGTTATCCAGGGGGTGGGTATGGCTACACCTTC. Translation: CASSYPGGGYGYTF.

V is TRBV4-3 and J is TRBJ2-4; D perhaps matches TRBD2 (7 bases). V dropped 0 bases and J dropped 8 bases, with 26 bases sitting between them. This CDR3 comprises 19 residues. CDR1 is LGHNA and CDR2 is YSLEER in the germline V gene. CDR3 nucleotide sequence: TGCGCCAGCAGCCAAGAGTTCGTGCAGGGGAGGGCCGAGGGAGACATTCAGTACTTC. Its translation is CASSQEFVQGRAEGDIQYF.

The rearrangement joins TRBV9 to TRBJ1-4; D remains ambiguous. Germline V gives CDR1 SGDLS, CDR2 YYNGEE. This CDR3 spans 15 amino acids. V shed 7 bases and J shed 7 bases, with 20 bases lying between them. The CDR3 bases are TGTGCCAGCGGCGCGGTGGGTAGTAATAGTGAAAAACTGTTTTTT. Protein product: CASGAVGSNSEKLFF.

V and J are TRBV20-1 and TRBJ2-3, with D maybe TRBD2 (5 bases). This CDR3 spans 11 amino acids. Germline values: CDR1 DFQATT, CDR2 SNEGSKA (reference sequence). Trimming took 5 bases from V and 11 from J, leaving 14 bases between them. CDR3 DNA: TGCAGTGCTCCTTTTCGGGATGGGCAGTATTTT. It codes for CSAPFRDGQYF.

This clone was seen a handful of times. This chain joins TRBV4-3 and TRBJ2-7; D unclear. The CDR3 has 16 residues. In germline, CDR1 is LGHNA, CDR2 YSLEER. Trimming took off 0 bases at V and 4 bases at J, with 16 bases between the two ends. CDR3 protein: CASSQDQTAALYEQYF. The CDR3 DNA reads TGCGCCAGCAGCCAAGATCAGACGGCCGCGCTTTACGAGCAGTACTTC.

The chain employs TRBV5-1 and TRBJ2-7, with D perhaps being TRBD1 or TRBD2 (5 bases each). The CDR3 runs 16 residues. Trimming took 0 bases from V and 7 from J, leaving 20 bases between them. Germline lookup yields CDR1 SGHRS and CDR2 YFSETQ. The CDR3 reads CASSLEAGTSSWEQYF. In DNA, the CDR3 is TGCGCCAGCAGCTTGGAGGCAGGGACCAGTAGTTGGGAGCAGTACTTC.

The chain is built from TRBV19 and TRBJ2-3; the match to TRBD2 covers 7 bases. Looked up from germline, CDR1 is LNHDA and CDR2 is SQIVND (reference sequence). V shed 7 bases and J 2 bases; nucleotides not matched to a gene: 6. The CDR3 covers 14 residues. The CDR3 nucleotides are TGTGCCAGTAACCAGCGGGGATACACAGATACGCAGTATTTT. Its protein is CASNQRGYTDTQYF.

V usage is TRBV5-1 and J usage is TRBJ2-1; D possibly corresponds to TRBD2 (6 bases). The CDR3 extends over 15 amino acids. The germline V gene encodes CDR1 SGHRS and CDR2 YFSETQ. V dropped 4 bases and J dropped 1 base, with 12 bases sitting between them. CDR3 amino acids: CASSVNAGSYNEQFF. The CDR3 nucleotides are TGCGCCAGCAGCGTCAATGCGGGATCCTACAATGAGCAGTTCTTC.

This clone was picked up a small number of times. The chain is built from TRBV19 and TRBJ2-7; D may be TRBD1 or TRBD2 (5 bases each). CDR3 length equals 15 residues. Trimming cost V 5 bases and J 0 bases, with 14 bases left between them. CDR1 LNHDA and CDR2 SQIVND come from the germline V gene (reference sequence). In nucleotides, the CDR3 is TGTGCCAGTAGTGATGTCCCCGGGGCCTCCTACGAGCAGTACTTC. Amino acids: CASSDVPGASYEQYF.

The rearrangement uses TRBV7-2 and TRBJ2-3; D is possibly TRBD1 (6 bases). The V gene's germline CDR1 is SGHTA and CDR2 FQGNSA. This CDR3 is 15 amino acids long. The V and J ends lost 1 base and 6 bases respectively, with 14 bases between them. The CDR3, as DNA: TGTGCCAGCAGCTTAGTAAGTCAGGGGACCGATACGCAGTATTTT. It yields the protein CASSLVSQGTDTQYF.

The genes are TRBV29-1 and TRBJ2-2, with 8 bases that match TRBD1. In germline, CDR1 is SQVTM, CDR2 ANQGSEA. The CDR3 runs 15 residues. Trimming took 4 bases from V and 4 from J; bases not matched to a gene: 8. CDR3 loop: CSVGFGQGVTGELFF. The CDR3 region has the DNA TGCAGCGTTGGGTTCGGACAGGGCGTCACCGGGGAGCTGTTTTTT.

V gene TRBV21-1 combines with J gene TRBJ2-7; the table assigns TRBD1, which was not confirmed against the DNA. TRBV21-1 is given as a pseudogene. CDR3 size: 17 residues. The CDR3 nucleotides are TGTGCCAGCAGCAAAGGGACAGCGGCCTCTCCTTTATACGAGCAGTACTTC. The encoded protein is CASSKGTAASPLYEQYF.

This clone was found a few times. The chain has TRBV23-1 and TRBJ2-7; possible D gene TRBD2, 5 bases. TRBV23-1 is known as an ORF, though its function is uncertain. CDR3 length: 12 amino acids. Between the trimmed V and J ends, which lost 2 bases and 6 bases, there was a span of 8 bases. CDR3 loop: CASSQGRREQYF. The DNA for the CDR3 is TGCGCCAGCAGTCAAGGGAGACGCGAGCAGTACTTC.